The 19 T cell receptor beta chains below all came from one sample that was sequenced in a study of T-cell reconstitution after alpha-beta-depleted transplantation in children. A TCRbeta library incorporating unique molecular identifiers was prepared. TCRdb independently ran MiXCR on the PCR reads; one entry per CDR3 protein. The repertoire holds a few hundred thousand distinct CDR3 sequences, with 27% as singletons. Sequencing was performed on PBMCs, taken before TCRalphabeta/CD19-depleted stem cell transplant. The receptors here all came from a boy younger than two with Wiskott-Aldrich syndrome, due to receive a stem cell transplant.

This clonotype was seen only a few times. V and J are TRBV12-3 or TRBV12-4 and TRBJ2-1, with TRBD2 matching over 8 bases. This CDR3 comprises 14 residues. V shed 3 bases and J 8 bases; nucleotides not matched to a gene: 6. The CDR3 is CASSLSSGPYEQFF. In DNA, the CDR3 is TGTGCCAGCAGTTTGTCTAGCGGGCCTTATGAGCAGTTCTTC.

CDR3 bases: TGTGCCAGCAGCTTAGGGACAGGGAGTGAAGAGACCCAGTACTTC. Residues: CASSLGTGSEETQYF. V is TRBV7-2 and J is TRBJ2-5; 8 bases match TRBD1. The CDR3 runs to 15 residues. CDR1 and CDR2 from the germline V gene are SGHTA and FQGNSA. Germline trimming cut 1 base from V and 3 bases from J; bases unmatched to any gene: 4.

This clonotype has more than one count but fewer than ten. The chain combines TRBV5-1 with TRBJ2-5; 9 nucleotides match TRBD1. With 2 bases clipped from V and 2 bases from J, the junction kept 4 bases outside the gene matches. From germline, CDR1 is SGHRS and CDR2 YFSETQ. This CDR3 spans 15 amino acids. The CDR3 sequence is CASSFNDRGQETQYF. In DNA form, the CDR3 reads TGCGCCAGCAGCTTTAACGACAGGGGGCAAGAGACCCAGTACTTC.

This chain joins TRBV20-1 and TRBJ1-1, with D tentatively TRBD1 (6 bases). Germline assignment: CDR1 DFQATT and CDR2 SNEGSKA (reference sequence). The CDR3 extends over 13 amino acids. Trimming stripped 4 bases from V and 1 base from J, with 10 bases between. CDR3 amino acids: CSATTGTNTEAFF. CDR3 DNA sequence: TGCAGTGCTACGACAGGAACGAACACTGAAGCTTTCTTT.

The CDR3 DNA follows: TGTGCCACCAGCAGAGATCAGGGTAGGCAGCCCCAGCATTTT. This sequence encodes CATSRDQGRQPQHF. The rearrangement uses TRBV15 and TRBJ1-5; D might be TRBD1 (5 bases). Germline values: CDR1 LNHNV, CDR2 YYDKDF (reference sequence). Trimming took 0 bases from V and 7 from J, leaving 10 bases between them. The CDR3 runs to 14 residues.

The chain uses TRBV7-9 and TRBJ1-2, with D possibly being TRBD1 (5 bases). Germline V lookup: CDR1 SEHNR, CDR2 FQNEAQ (reference sequence). The CDR3 is 14 amino acids. V was trimmed by 4 bases and J by 8 bases, leaving 17 bases between them. CDR3 protein: CASSSTGTGGGYTF. The CDR3 DNA reads TGTGCCAGCAGCTCAACCGGGACCGGTGGGGGCTACACCTTC.

The chain recombines TRBV5-1 with TRBJ2-7; TRBD1 is a possible D gene (6 bases). The germline V and J ends were trimmed by 3 bases and 3 bases, with 16 bases remaining between them. The germline V gene has CDR1 SGHRS and CDR2 YFSETQ. The CDR3 is 15 amino acids. CDR3 coding DNA: TGCGCCAGCAGCTCGTATGGAACAGGGAACTACGAGCAGTACTTC. Translating it yields CASSSYGTGNYEQYF.

This clonotype was seen a handful of times. The chain is built from TRBV4-1 and TRBJ1-5, with D perhaps matching TRBD1 (5 bases). The CDR3 runs 13 residues. V lost 1 base and J 7 bases, leaving 8 bases between the germline ends. Germline CDR1 MGHRA, CDR2 YSYEKL. The CDR3 loop reads CASSQVQGQPQHF. The CDR3 region has the DNA TGCGCCAGCAGCCAAGTCCAGGGCCAGCCCCAGCATTTT.

This clonotype has only a few counts. The chain joins TRBV4-2 to TRBJ2-7; 7 nucleotides align to TRBD2. Per the germline V gene, CDR1 is LGHNA and CDR2 is YNFKEQ. V was clipped by 0 bases and J by 0 bases; unmatched bases: 2. This CDR3 is built from 15 residues. The CDR3 protein is CASSQDGGSSYEQYF. The CDR3 DNA reads TGTGCCAGCAGCCAAGATGGCGGGAGCTCCTACGAGCAGTACTTC.

This clonotype was detected a few times. This sequence joins TRBV28 and TRBJ1-5; D remains ambiguous. The CDR3 has 9 residues. V lost 8 bases and J lost 6, with 2 bases in between. Looked up from germline, CDR1 is MDHEN and CDR2 is SYDVKM. CDR3 sequence: CASGQPQHF. The DNA of the CDR3 is TGTGCCAGCGGTCAGCCCCAGCATTTT.

The chain joins TRBV25-1 to TRBJ2-3; D gene uncertain. Deletions cut 2 bases from V and 5 bases from J, with 17 bases between. The CDR3 contains 16 residues. CDR1 and CDR2 (germline): MGHDK, SYGVNS. CDR3 DNA: TGTGCCAGCAGTGAAGCGTGGCGAGGTGCGGAAGATACGCAGTATTTT. It specifies CASSEAWRGAEDTQYF.

This clonotype was detected ten times or more. The rearrangement joins TRBV5-1 to TRBJ2-1; 10 nucleotides align to TRBD2. The germline V gene encodes CDR1 SGHRS and CDR2 YFSETQ. With V trimmed by 0 bases and J by 4 bases, 7 bases remained unmatched. The CDR3 is 17 amino acids. This CDR3 reads CASSLEASGRGYNEQFF. CDR3 nucleotide sequence: TGCGCCAGCAGCTTGGAGGCTAGCGGGAGAGGGTACAATGAGCAGTTCTTC.

V usage is TRBV14 and J usage is TRBJ1-1, with a tentative D call TRBD1 (5 bases). Germline CDR1 reads SGHDN; CDR2 reads FVKESK. The CDR3 has 18 residues. Trimming took off 0 bases at V and 5 bases at J, with 22 bases between the two ends. The CDR3 DNA follows: TGTGCCAGCAGCCAAGATGGGCAGGGTCCCTTCAAGAGTACTGAAGCTTTCTTT. It codes for CASSQDGQGPFKSTEAFF.

V usage is TRBV12-3 or TRBV12-4 and J usage is TRBJ1-1; D may be TRBD1 (6 bases). V shed 6 bases and J shed 8 bases, with 16 bases lying between them. The CDR3 length is 13 residues. Here the CDR3 DNA reads TGTGCCAGCAGCCAACAGGGCAAGGCAGAAGCTTTCTTT. It encodes CASSQQGKAEAFF.

This clonotype occurred a few times. The CDR3 DNA is TGCAGCGTCGCTCGGGGGAACACTGAAGCTTTCTTT. Its protein product is CSVARGNTEAFF. The chain is built from TRBV29-1 and TRBJ1-1; D remains ambiguous. V lost 6 bases and J lost 1, with 9 bases in between. This CDR3 contains 12 residues. Germline V CDR1 and CDR2: SQVTM, ANQGSEA.

The rearrangement joins TRBV2 to TRBJ1-1; D remains unclear. The CDR3 length is 12 residues. CDR1 SNHLY and CDR2 FYNNEI come from the germline V gene. V dropped 10 bases and J dropped 2 bases, with 11 bases sitting between them. The CDR3 DNA reads TGTGCCATCCTAAAACTAAACACTGAAGCTTTCTTT. This sequence encodes CAILKLNTEAFF. The entire variable domain, with the rest obtained from reference TRBV2 and TRBJ1-1, is as follows: EPEVTQTPSHQVTQMGQEVILRCVPISNHLYFYWYRQILGQKVEFLVSFYNNEISEKSEIFDDQFSVERPDGSNFTLKIRSTKLEDSAMYFCAILKLNTEAFFGQGTRLTVV.

DNA for the CDR3: TGTGCCAGCAGCAAACTTACCTATAGCGGGATTACCTACAATGAGCAGTTCTTC. As protein: CASSKLTYSGITYNEQFF. The chain joins TRBV21-1 to TRBJ2-1; TRBD2 is the table's D call and was not checked against the DNA. TRBV21-1 is classified as a pseudogene. This CDR3 has 18 amino acids.

The V call is TRBV6-5, the J call TRBJ1-1; tentatively, D is TRBD1 (5 bases). Germline values: CDR1 MNHEY, CDR2 SVGAGI. This CDR3 spans 13 amino acids. The ends were cut back, 0 bases at V and 6 bases at J, with 8 bases in the middle. This CDR3 reads CASSYSRGSEAFF. The CDR3 DNA reads as TGTGCCAGCAGTTACTCGCGGGGCTCTGAAGCTTTCTTT.

This rearrangement joins TRBV27 to TRBJ2-1; D is tentatively TRBD1 or TRBD2 (6 bases each). Germline V gene data show CDR1 as MNHEY and CDR2 as SMNVEV (reference sequence). The CDR3 contains 16 residues. Between the trimmed V and J ends, which lost 7 bases and 0 bases, there was a span of 16 bases. The CDR3: CASTRGGGLSYNEQFF. The DNA of the CDR3 is TGTGCCAGCACCAGAGGGGGAGGCCTCTCCTACAATGAGCAGTTCTTC.